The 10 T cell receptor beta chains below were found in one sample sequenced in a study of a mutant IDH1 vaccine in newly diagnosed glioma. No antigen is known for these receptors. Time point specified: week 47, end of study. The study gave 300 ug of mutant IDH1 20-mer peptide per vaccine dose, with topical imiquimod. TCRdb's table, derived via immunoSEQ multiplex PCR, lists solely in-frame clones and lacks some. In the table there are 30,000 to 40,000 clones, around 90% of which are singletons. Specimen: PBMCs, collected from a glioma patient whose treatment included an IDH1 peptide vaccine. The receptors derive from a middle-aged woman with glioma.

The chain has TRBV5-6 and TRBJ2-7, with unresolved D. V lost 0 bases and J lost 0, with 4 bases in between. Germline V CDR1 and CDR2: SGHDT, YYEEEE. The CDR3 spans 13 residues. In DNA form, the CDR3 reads TGTGCCAGCAGCTTGGATCTCTCCTACGAGCAGTACTTC. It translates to CASSLDLSYEQYF. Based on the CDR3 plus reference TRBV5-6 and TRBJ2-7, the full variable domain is DAGVTQSPTHLIKTRGQQVTLRCSPKSGHDTVSWYQQALGQGPQFIFQYYEEEERQRGNFPDRFSGHQFPNYSSELNVNALLLGDSALYLCASSLDLSYEQYFGPGTRLTVT.

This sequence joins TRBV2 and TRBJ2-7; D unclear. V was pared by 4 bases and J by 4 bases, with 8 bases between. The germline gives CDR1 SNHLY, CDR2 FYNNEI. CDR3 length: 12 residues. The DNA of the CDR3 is TGTGCCAGCAGTGCCGAAAGGTACGAGCAGTACTTC. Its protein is CASSAERYEQYF.

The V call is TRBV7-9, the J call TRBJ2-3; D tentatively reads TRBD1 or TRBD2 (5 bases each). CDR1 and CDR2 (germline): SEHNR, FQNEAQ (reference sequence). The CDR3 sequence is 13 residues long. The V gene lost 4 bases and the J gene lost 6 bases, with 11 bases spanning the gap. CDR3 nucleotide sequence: TGTGCCAGCAGCTCCCCGGGGCGGGATACGCAGTATTTT. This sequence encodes CASSSPGRDTQYF.

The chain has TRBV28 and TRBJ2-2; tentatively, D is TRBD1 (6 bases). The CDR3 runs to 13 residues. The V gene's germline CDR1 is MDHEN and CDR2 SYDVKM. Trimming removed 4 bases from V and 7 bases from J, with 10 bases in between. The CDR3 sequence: CASSSQGNGELFF. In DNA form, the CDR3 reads TGTGCCAGCAGTTCTCAGGGGAACGGGGAGCTGTTTTTT.

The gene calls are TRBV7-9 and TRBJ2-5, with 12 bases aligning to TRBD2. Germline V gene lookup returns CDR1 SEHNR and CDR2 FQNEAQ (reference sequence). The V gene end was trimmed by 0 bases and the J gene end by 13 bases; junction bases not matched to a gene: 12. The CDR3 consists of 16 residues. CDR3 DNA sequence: TGTGCCAGCAGCTTAGCACGACCGACTAGCGGGAGCCTAGCGTACTTC. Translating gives CASSLARPTSGSLAYF. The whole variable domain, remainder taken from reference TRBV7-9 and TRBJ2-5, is DTGVSQNPRHKITKRGQNVTFRCDPISEHNRLYWYRQTLGQGPEFLTYFQNEAQLEKSRLLSDRFSAERPKGSFSTLEIQRTEQGDSAMYLCASSLARPTSGSLAYFGPGTRLLVL.

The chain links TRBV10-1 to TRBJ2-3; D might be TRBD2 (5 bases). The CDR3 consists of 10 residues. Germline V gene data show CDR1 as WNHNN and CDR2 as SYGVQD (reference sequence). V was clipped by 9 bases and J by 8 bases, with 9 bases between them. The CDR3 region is CARLDGTQYF. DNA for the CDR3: TGCGCCAGACTAGATGGTACGCAGTATTTT.

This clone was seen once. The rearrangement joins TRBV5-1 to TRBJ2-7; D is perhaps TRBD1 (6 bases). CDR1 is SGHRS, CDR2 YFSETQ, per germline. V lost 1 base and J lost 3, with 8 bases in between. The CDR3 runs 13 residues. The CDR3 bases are TGCGCCAGCAGCTTGAACAGGGTCTACGAGCAGTACTTC. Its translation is CASSLNRVYEQYF.

CDR3: CASKQGKGGTTGELFF. Here the CDR3 DNA reads TGTGCCAGTAAACAGGGAAAGGGAGGAACCACCGGGGAGCTGTTTTTT. V is TRBV19 and J is TRBJ2-2, with D perhaps given as TRBD1 or TRBD2 (6 bases each). This CDR3 region has 16 residues. The germline CDR1 and CDR2 sequences are LNHDA and SQIVND (reference sequence). The ends were cut back, 7 bases at V and 4 bases at J, with 19 bases in the middle.

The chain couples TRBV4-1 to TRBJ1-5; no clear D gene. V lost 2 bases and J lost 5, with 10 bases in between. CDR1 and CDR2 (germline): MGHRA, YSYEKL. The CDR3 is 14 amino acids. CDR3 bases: TGCGCCAGCAGCCAATCGGGAGCCTATCAGCCCCAGCATTTT. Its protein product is CASSQSGAYQPQHF.

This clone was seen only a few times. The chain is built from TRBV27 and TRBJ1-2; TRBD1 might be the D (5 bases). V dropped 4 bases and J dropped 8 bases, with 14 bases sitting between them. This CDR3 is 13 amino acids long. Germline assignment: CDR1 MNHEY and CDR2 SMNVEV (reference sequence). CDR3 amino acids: CASSYQGYAGYTF. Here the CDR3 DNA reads TGTGCCAGCAGTTACCAGGGCTACGCGGGCTACACCTTC.